The T cell receptor (beta chain) under discussion was sequenced for a study of shared clonotypes between healthy human individuals. Running of the assay took place at deep level. The assay was immunoSEQ multiplex PCR, and TCRdb's table has in-frame clones only and misses some. The profile shows approximately 2,200,000 clones, 90% to 95% of them singletons. J gave up 5 bases and V 7 bases, and 6 bases lay outside the gene matches. Per the germline V gene, CDR1 is GTSNPN and CDR2 is SVGIG (reference sequence). The CDR3 spans 13 residues. This clone was recorded only once. Its specificity is unknown. Study-wide points: Between a few donors, naive CD4 clonotypes were shared at a level of about 5%. Sampling included only blood; tissue repertoires likely differ. Donor clonotype sharing was expected to depend on sequencing depth.

In the naive CD8 group, cells lacked CD45RO and were positively selected for CCR7, so terminally differentiated effector memory CD45RA+ cells were left out. This sequence originates from a young man in good health. Some clones in this sample may be carry-over from other donors' samples. Sequenced sample: naive CD8+ T cells from PBMCs. The chain recombines TRBV30 with TRBJ2-5; 11 bases map to TRBD1. CDR3 in DNA: TGTGCCTCCATCGGACAGGGGGCTGAGACCCAGTACTTC. As protein: CASIGQGAETQYF.